A single sample gave rise to the 6 T cell receptor beta chains below, sequenced in a study of blood T cell repertoires in COVID-19. Here immunoSEQ multiplex PCR was the method, and the copy in TCRdb shows in-frame clones only, minus some. Among some 70,000 clones, approximately 88% were seen once, and the ten largest hold more than 2%. The source material was peripheral blood. The receptor source for this set is a human donor in a cohort sampled during active COVID-19.

This clone has just a few counts. J is TRBJ2-1 and V is TRBV7-2; D unclear. Germline CDR1 and CDR2: SGHTA and FQGNSA. The CDR3 spans 13 residues. Trimming shortened V by 3 bases and J by 6 bases, and 9 bases separated the two germline ends. DNA for the CDR3: TGTGCCAGCAGCTTTGAACAGCTCAATGAGCAGTTCTTC. It is translated as CASSFEQLNEQFF.

The count of this clone is one. The chain is built from TRBV19 and TRBJ1-2; TRBD1 is a possible D gene (5 bases). Germline V lookup: CDR1 LNHDA, CDR2 SQIVND (reference sequence). Trimming removed 6 bases from V and 2 bases from J, with 10 bases in between. The CDR3 totals 13 residues. The CDR3 loop reads CASSPQGNYGYTF. The CDR3 DNA reads TGTGCCAGTAGCCCGCAGGGAAACTATGGCTACACCTTC.

CDR3 region: CASSYSSGANVLTF. The CDR3 DNA is TGTGCCAGCAGTTACAGCTCTGGGGCCAACGTCCTGACTTTC. The V call is TRBV28, the J call TRBJ2-6; D remains ambiguous. V was cut by 4 bases and J by 0 bases, with 4 bases left in between. CDR1 and CDR2 (germline): MDHEN, SYDVKM. The CDR3 has 14 residues.

CDR3: CASSRDSPEQYF. The CDR3 bases are TGTGCCAGCAGCCGGGACAGCCCCGAGCAGTACTTC. The rearrangement links TRBV2 to TRBJ2-7, with 7 bases fitting TRBD1. Germline CDR1 and CDR2: SNHLY and FYNNEI. Trimming removed 6 bases from V and 6 bases from J; junction bases left unmatched: 5. The CDR3 sequence is 12 residues long. Full variable domain (rest looked up from reference TRBV2 and TRBJ2-7): EPEVTQTPSHQVTQMGQEVILRCVPISNHLYFYWYRQILGQKVEFLVSFYNNEISEKSEIFDDQFSVERPDGSNFTLKIRSTKLEDSAMYFCASSRDSPEQYFGPGTRLTVT.

This clone has just a few counts. The chain employs TRBV6-2 or TRBV6-3 and TRBJ1-5, with D hard to call. The V gene's germline CDR1 is MNHEY and CDR2 SVGEGT. The CDR3 consists of 13 residues. V shed 0 bases and J shed 11 bases, with 11 bases lying between them. Written as DNA, the CDR3 is TGTGCCAGCAGTTACTCAGCCGGGGTTTCCCAGCATTTT. Protein sequence: CASSYSAGVSQHF.

V usage is TRBV11-1 and J usage is TRBJ1-6; no reliable D call. CDR3 length equals 14 residues. V shed 3 bases and J shed 5 bases, with 8 bases lying between them. Looked up from germline, CDR1 is SGHAT and CDR2 is FQDESV (reference sequence). CDR3 DNA sequence: TGTGCCAGCAGCTTCACAGTCAATAATTCACCCCTCCACTTT. This codes for CASSFTVNNSPLHF.